The 24 T cell receptor beta chains given below trace back to one sample, sequenced in a study of T cell changes during pregnancy in multiple sclerosis. Data came from immunoSEQ multiplex PCR; TCRdb stores just in-frame clones and leaves some out. The table lists about 48,000 clones, approximately 85% of them singletons. The material was CD4+ T cells from peripheral blood mononuclear cells, obtained in the second trimester of pregnancy. All receptors come from a female donor with multiple sclerosis, enrolled in a pregnancy study.

The rearrangement links TRBV12-5 to TRBJ2-5; D gene ambiguous. The germline gives CDR1 LGHNT, CDR2 FRNRAP. Deletions cut 2 bases from V and 5 bases from J, with 6 bases between. The CDR3 loop spans 12 amino acids. The CDR3, as DNA: TGTGCTAGTGGTTTGTTCCCTGAGACCCAGTACTTC. Translating gives CASGLFPETQYF.

The chain links TRBV10-3 to TRBJ2-1; 11 positions agree with TRBD1. V trimming: 4 bases; J trimming: 5 bases; junction bases outside the gene matches: 4. The CDR3 sequence is 15 residues long. CDR1 and CDR2 from the germline V gene are ENHRY and SYGVKD. DNA for the CDR3: TGTGCCATCAGTGCCGGGACAGGGGGGAACAATGAGCAGTTCTTC. Protein sequence: CAISAGTGGNNEQFF.

The CDR3 loop is CASSPWRQGATYGYTF. CDR3 DNA: TGCGCCAGCAGCCCCTGGAGACAGGGGGCGACCTATGGCTACACCTTC. The rearrangement uses TRBV4-1 and TRBJ1-2; 10 positions agree with TRBD1. Germline CDR1 and CDR2: MGHRA and YSYEKL. This CDR3 has 16 amino acids. Germline trimming cut 4 bases from V and 4 bases from J; bases unmatched to any gene: 9.

V usage is TRBV30 and J usage is TRBJ2-5; 9 nucleotides align to TRBD2. The trim removed 5 bases at V and 9 bases at J, leaving 10 bases unmatched. Per the germline V gene, CDR1 is GTSNPN and CDR2 is SVGIG (reference sequence). This CDR3 region has 13 residues. This CDR3 is CAWGREGREAQYF. Here the CDR3 DNA reads TGTGCCTGGGGGCGGGAGGGACGAGAAGCCCAGTACTTC. Looking up the rest from reference TRBV30 and TRBJ2-5 gives the full variable domain: SQTIHQWPATLVQPVGSPLSLECTVEGTSNPNLYWYRQAAGRGLQLLFYSVGIGQISSEVPQNLSASRPQDRQFILSSKKLLLSDSGFYLCAWGREGREAQYFGPGTRLLVL.

The V gene is TRBV6-5, the J gene TRBJ1-2; 8 bases are a match to TRBD1. The germline V gene has CDR1 MNHEY and CDR2 SVGAGI. This CDR3 spans 14 amino acids. V lost 6 bases and J lost 3; bases outside the gene matches: 6. CDR3 loop: CASSKGQEDYGYTF. Written as DNA, the CDR3 is TGTGCCAGCAGCAAGGGACAGGAGGACTATGGCTACACCTTC.

CDR3 nucleotide sequence: TGTGCCAGTACCTCCGGGACAGGGGGCGAAGACGAGCAGTACTTC. Protein: CASTSGTGGEDEQYF. This chain joins TRBV19 and TRBJ2-7; 12 bases line up with TRBD1. Looked up from germline, CDR1 is LNHDA and CDR2 is SQIVND (reference sequence). The CDR3 is 15 amino acids. After removal of 7 bases from V and 5 bases from J, the junction contained 9 bases not matched to a gene.

This clone was seen once. V gene TRBV27 combines with J gene TRBJ2-6; 12 nucleotides match TRBD2. J gave up 0 bases and V 4 bases, and 7 bases lay outside the gene matches. The CDR3 is 19 residues long. CDR1 is MNHEY, CDR2 SMNVEV, per germline (reference sequence). CDR3 sequence (DNA): TGTGCCAGCAGTTACTGGACTAGCGGGGAACACTCTGGGGCCAACGTCCTGACTTTC. Protein product: CASSYWTSGEHSGANVLTF.

This CDR3 is CASSLDLDWDKGRGEQFF. CDR3 coding DNA: TGTGCCAGCAGCTTAGACCTTGATTGGGACAAGGGGAGGGGTGAGCAGTTCTTC. The J gene is TRBJ2-1, the V gene TRBV7-9; a possible D gene is TRBD2 (7 bases). Germline CDR1 is SEHNR and CDR2 is FQNEAQ (reference sequence). The CDR3 loop spans 18 amino acids. Trimming stripped 1 base from V and 9 bases from J, with 25 bases between.

This sequence joins TRBV5-1 and TRBJ1-4; 8 nucleotides match TRBD1. The length of the CDR3 is 18 residues. CDR1 and CDR2 from the germline V gene are SGHRS and YFSETQ. V trimming: 2 bases; J trimming: 0 bases; junction bases outside the gene matches: 9. This CDR3 reads CASSFGTGRTATNEKLFF. For the CDR3, the DNA is TGCGCCAGCAGCTTTGGGACAGGACGTACTGCAACTAATGAAAAACTGTTTTTT.

The rearrangement uses TRBV10-2 and TRBJ1-1, with TRBD1 identical over 7 bases. The V segment lost 9 bases and the J segment 0 bases; nucleotides outside the gene matches: 7. Germline V gene sequence: CDR1 WSHSY, CDR2 SAAADI. The CDR3 covers 14 residues. In nucleotides, the CDR3 is TGCGCCAGTTCGGACGGGACAGTGAACACTGAAGCTTTCTTT. Its translation: CASSDGTVNTEAFF.

The genes are TRBV10-1 and TRBJ2-3; TRBD1 agrees at 10 bases. The CDR3 extends over 18 amino acids. The J segment lost 2 bases and the V segment lost 0 bases, leaving 8 bases of the junction unmatched. CDR1 and CDR2 (germline): WNHNN, SYGVQD (reference sequence). In DNA form, the CDR3 reads TGCGCCAGCAGTGAGTCAATATTCGGGACAGGGGACACAGATACGCAGTATTTT. It encodes CASSESIFGTGDTDTQYF.

This clone was found a few times. The gene calls are TRBV15 and TRBJ1-5; no clear D gene. Per the germline V gene, CDR1 is LNHNV and CDR2 is YYDKDF (reference sequence). This CDR3 has 14 amino acids. The V end was cut by 1 base, the J end by 6 bases, with 10 bases between. The CDR3 nucleotides are TGTGCCACCAGCAGAGGGAGTATGGCTCAGCCCCAGCATTTT. Encoded protein: CATSRGSMAQPQHF.

This chain uses TRBV5-1 with TRBJ2-7; no reliable D call. The germline CDR1 and CDR2 sequences are SGHRS and YFSETQ. This CDR3 spans 11 amino acids. Trimming left V 8 bases short and J 6 bases short, with 12 bases between. DNA for the CDR3: TGCGCCAGTCTCCCCAAGCGCGAGCAGTACTTC. This translates into CASLPKREQYF. The full variable domain, its missing parts supplied by reference TRBV5-1 and TRBJ2-7, is KAGVTQTPRYLIKTRGQQVTLSCSPISGHRSVSWYQQTPGQGLQFLFEYFSETQRNKGNFPGRFSGRQFSNSRSEMNVSTLELGDSALYLCASLPKREQYFGPGTRLTVT.

V usage is TRBV4-2 and J usage is TRBJ2-7, with 7 bases lining up with TRBD2. V shed 1 base, J shed 0 bases, and the junction held 6 bases outside the gene matches. This CDR3 has 16 residues. Looked up from germline, CDR1 is LGHNA and CDR2 is YNFKEQ. This CDR3 is CASSQVKAGVSYEQYF. The CDR3 DNA reads TGTGCCAGCAGCCAAGTTAAGGCGGGAGTCTCCTACGAGCAGTACTTC.

This clone has only one observation. V usage is TRBV21-1 and J usage is TRBJ2-1; the table calls TRBD1, which could not be checked here. TRBV21-1 is deemed a pseudogene. The CDR3 runs to 14 residues. CDR3 amino acids: CASSKVPDNNEQFF. CDR3 in DNA: TGTGCCAGCAGCAAAGTGCCAGACAACAATGAGCAGTTCTTC.

The chain couples TRBV7-2 to TRBJ1-5; the match to TRBD1 covers 8 bases. The CDR3 consists of 15 residues. Per the germline V gene, CDR1 is SGHTA and CDR2 is FQGNSA. Trimming took 1 base from V and 7 from J; bases not matched to a gene: 6. CDR3 DNA sequence: TGTGCCAGCAGCTTAGGAGACAGGGGCTGGCAGCCCCAGCATTTT. Translating gives CASSLGDRGWQPQHF.

The rearrangement joins TRBV18 to TRBJ1-5; D not certain. Germline CDR1 KGHSH, CDR2 LQKENI. Trimming cost V 3 bases and J 4 bases, with 16 bases left between them. The CDR3 length is 16 residues. CDR3 sequence (DNA): TGTGCCAGCTCACCTCGGCCCGCAGGCGGGAATCAGCCCCAGCATTTT. Amino acids: CASSPRPAGGNQPQHF.

This clone was seen just once. The chain joins TRBV28 to TRBJ2-7, with D maybe TRBD1 (6 bases). CDR1 is MDHEN, CDR2 SYDVKM, per germline. V lost 6 bases, J lost 3 bases, and 15 bases lay in between. This CDR3 is 14 amino acids long. CDR3 DNA: TGTGCCAGCAGCAGTGGACAGCTGGGCTACGAGCAGTACTTC. It translates to CASSSGQLGYEQYF.

The V call is TRBV28, the J call TRBJ1-4, with a possible D match to TRBD1 (6 bases). Per germline, CDR1 MDHEN and CDR2 SYDVKM. The CDR3 extends over 14 amino acids. The germline V and J ends were trimmed by 1 base and 8 bases, with 11 bases remaining between them. In nucleotides, the CDR3 is TGTGCCAGCAGTTTATATGAGGGGGTCGAAAAACTGTTTTTT. It translates to CASSLYEGVEKLFF.

The chain combines TRBV7-6 with TRBJ2-3; TRBD2 might be the D (6 bases). This CDR3 has 15 amino acids. Trimming left V 6 bases short and J 0 bases short, with 13 bases between. CDR1 and CDR2 from the germline V gene are SGHVS and FNYEAQ. CDR3 amino acids: CASSFSGSSTDTQYF. CDR3 bases: TGTGCCAGCAGTTTTAGCGGTTCTAGCACAGATACGCAGTATTTT.

This clone was observed once. The gene calls are TRBV11-2 and TRBJ1-4; D is possibly TRBD1 (5 bases). Trimming took 2 bases from V and 0 from J, leaving 16 bases between them. This CDR3 region has 18 residues. The germline gives CDR1 SGHAT, CDR2 FQNNGV. The CDR3 spells CASSLSGALTTTNEKLFF. In DNA, the CDR3 is TGTGCCAGCAGCTTATCTGGGGCCCTCACGACAACTAATGAAAAACTGTTTTTT.

This rearrangement joins TRBV2 to TRBJ2-7; 8 bases map to TRBD1. The CDR3 has 15 residues. V shed 2 bases and J 4 bases; nucleotides not matched to a gene: 7. Looked up from germline, CDR1 is SNHLY and CDR2 is FYNNEI. The CDR3: CASSEQGALSYEQYF. The CDR3, as DNA: TGTGCCAGCAGTGAACAGGGGGCGTTGTCGTACGAGCAGTACTTC.

In this sample, this clone turned up once. V and J are TRBV7-9 and TRBJ2-2; 7 bases agree with TRBD1. This CDR3 is built from 15 residues. Germline CDR1 and CDR2: SEHNR and FQNEAQ (reference sequence). V trimming: 5 bases; J trimming: 1 base; junction bases outside the gene matches: 4. CDR3 sequence reads: CASSPWTGNTGELFF. CDR3 bases: TGTGCCAGCAGCCCCTGGACAGGGAACACCGGGGAGCTGTTTTTT.

J is TRBJ2-1 and V is TRBV18; 11 nucleotides match TRBD2. The V and J ends lost 0 bases and 15 bases, in that order; junction bases with no gene match: 16. The CDR3 totals 17 residues. Germline V CDR1 and CDR2: KGHSH, LQKENI. In DNA, the CDR3 is TGTGCCAGCTCACCACCAGGGTATTATACTAGCGGGAGCTCCCGGTTCTTC. The encoded protein is CASSPPGYYTSGSSRFF.